This T cell receptor (beta chain) was observed in a study of T-cell reconstitution after alpha-beta-depleted transplantation in children. Unique molecular identifiers were built into the TCRbeta library. TCRdb re-derived calls from the PCR reads in MiXCR, one entry per CDR3 protein. The sample gives 420,000 or so distinct CDR3 sequences, around 9.9% of which show up once; nearly 5.5% is in the top ten. V dropped 4 bases and J dropped 4 bases, with 8 bases sitting between them. The CDR3 totals 13 residues. The germline V gene has CDR1 SGHAT and CDR2 FQNNGV. This chain joins TRBV11-2 and TRBJ2-1; D unclear. The material was PBMCs from the stem cell graft donor, obtained from the stem cell graft. The source of this sequence is a human donor who donated a stem cell graft to a child with acute myeloid leukemia. The CDR3 DNA is TGTGCCAGCAGCTCCGTGGGTTACAATGAGCAGTTCTTC. Protein sequence: CASSSVGYNEQFF.